The rows below give T cell receptor beta chains drawn from one sample of a study of blood T cells in healthy people across ages. TCRdb re-analysed the 5' RACE reads in MiXCR, keeping a single row per CDR3 protein. Among more than 550,000 distinct CDR3 sequences listed, 22% were seen once. Sequences were obtained from blood. The receptors originated from a man aged 65 to 85 in good health. Both conserved end residues are trimmed from each CDR3. The order of the fields is V gene, clone size, CDR3 protein. Some rows mark clone size as missing; the rest say once, few, many or name a class of expanded clone.

TRBV7-9 many ASSLSTSTDTQY
TRBV4-1 few ASSQERRQGRLVSTDTQY
TRBV6-6 NA ASSYPKGQGPEAF
TRBV5-1 few ASSLAGTGNQRAAF
TRBV5-1 NA ASSLPSGGAREQF
TRBV24-1 few ATSDGTGGRVEQF
TRBV5-1 NA ASGLVGTVGYNEQF
TRBV7-9 NA ASSPGLLLHEQY
TRBV29-1 NA SGRPAGASTDTQY
TRBV7-9 NA ASSLGGLEQF
TRBV12-3/TRBV12-4 NA ASSEQASTDTQY
TRBV6-6 NA ASSYSDRAYNEQF
TRBV5-1 few ASSLNRAGQETQY
TRBV11-2 NA VSNHGGASYNEQF
TRBV9 few ASSLWTTPDGYT
TRBV29-1 NA SDQRGGNTEAF
TRBV24-1 few ATSDIGTGTEKLF
TRBV3-1 NA ASSRLRGTQY
TRBV7-2 NA ASSGQVLDNEQF
TRBV7-6 many PTKGYT
TRBV3-1 NA ASSQMTNQETQY
TRBV28 few ASTYGTDRGQF
TRBV7-2 NA ASSPSTTYIQY
TRBV29-1 NA SVESAGSPYGYT
TRBV5-1 once ASSLAVMGTTEAF
TRBV24-1 NA ATSGTSGSLETQY
TRBV28 NA ASMAGLADPAKNIQY
TRBV6-2/TRBV6-3 NA ASSSFSGSFSYNEQF
TRBV7-3 many ASSRLAGDDNEQF
TRBV20-1 NA SARDGSSYGYT
TRBV28 many ASSLLVGATTEAF
TRBV28 NA ASRVGRGYT
TRBV15 NA ATSRDSTAGTYNEQF
TRBV4-3 many ASSQDRGTGEKLF
TRBV5-1 NA ASSIRLPGRITDTQY
TRBV7-9 many ASSPTTVETQY
TRBV7-9 many ASSLVGQGHEQY
TRBV7-9 NA ASSFLGQASRGYT
TRBV29-1 NA SGSGLAYNEQF
TRBV25-1 few ASSPGAGDQPQH
TRBV20-1 NA SAQYTNEKLF
TRBV29-1 few SIRAGGFHT
TRBV12-3/TRBV12-4 many ASSLDRASYEQY
TRBV12-3/TRBV12-4 few ASRNKRGEQY
TRBV6-7 few AGNFGGIRTDTQY
TRBV5-1 few ASSRGLAHYNEQF
TRBV6-5 NA ASSYEGGTGRGYT
TRBV6-5 NA ASRLEEIYNSPLH
TRBV20-1 few SASRGAYTGELF
TRBV5-1 NA ASSLARDSQETQY